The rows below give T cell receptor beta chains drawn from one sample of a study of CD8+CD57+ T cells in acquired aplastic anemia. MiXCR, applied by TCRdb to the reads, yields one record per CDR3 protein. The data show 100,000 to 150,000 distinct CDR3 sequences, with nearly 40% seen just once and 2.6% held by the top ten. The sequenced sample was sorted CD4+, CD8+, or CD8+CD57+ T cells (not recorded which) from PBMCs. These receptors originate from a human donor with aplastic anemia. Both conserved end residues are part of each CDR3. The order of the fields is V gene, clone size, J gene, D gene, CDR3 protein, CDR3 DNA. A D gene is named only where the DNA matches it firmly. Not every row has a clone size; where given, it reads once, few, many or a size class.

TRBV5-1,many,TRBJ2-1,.,CASSLVGASHEQFF,TGCGCCAGCAGCTTAGTGGGGGCCAGCCATGAGCAGTTCTTC
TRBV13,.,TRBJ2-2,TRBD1,CASSLGGTGAGELFF,TGTGCCAGCAGCTTAGGCGGGACAGGGGCCGGGGAGCTGTTTTTT
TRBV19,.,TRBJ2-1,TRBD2,CASRVAGGQGDEQFF,TGTGCCAGTAGGGTTGCGGGGGGGCAGGGAGATGAGCAGTTCTTC
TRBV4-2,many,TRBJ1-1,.,CASSQDFGRVVSFF,TGTGCCAGCAGCCAAGATTTTGGTCGCGTAGTTTCTTTCTTT
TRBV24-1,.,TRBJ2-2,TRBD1,CATSDTGTGVTGELFF,TGTGCCACCAGTGATACGGGGACAGGGGTCACCGGGGAGCTGTTTTTT
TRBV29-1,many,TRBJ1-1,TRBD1,CSVGAAGGLNTEAFF,TGCAGCGTTGGGGCGGCAGGGGGCTTGAACACTGAAGCTTTCTTT
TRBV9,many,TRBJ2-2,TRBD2,CASSVDPLAGVIGELFF,TGTGCCAGCAGCGTAGATCCCCTAGCGGGGGTGATCGGGGAGCTGTTTTTT
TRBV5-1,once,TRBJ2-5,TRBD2,CASSSGTSGGALEAQYF,TGCGCCAGCAGCTCCGGGACTAGTGGGGGGGCCTTGGAGGCCCAGTACTTC
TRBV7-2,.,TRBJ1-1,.,CASSLDGFEAFF,TGTGCCAGCAGCTTAGACGGCTTTGAAGCTTTCTTT
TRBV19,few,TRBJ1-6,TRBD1,CATGDRVDSPLHF,TGTGCTACTGGCGACAGGGTGGATTCACCCCTCCACTTT
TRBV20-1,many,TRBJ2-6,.,CSARERGSSGANVLTF,TGCAGTGCCCGAGAACGGGGAAGCTCTGGGGCCAACGTCCTGACTTTC
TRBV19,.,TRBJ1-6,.,CASNRTLNSPLHF,TGTGCCAGTAACAGGACACTTAATTCACCCCTCCACTTT
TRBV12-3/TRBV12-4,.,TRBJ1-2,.,CATKTRDVAFYGYTF,TGTGCCACCAAAACCCGAGACGTCGCCTTCTATGGCTACACCTTC
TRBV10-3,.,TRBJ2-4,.,CASQTGDIQYF,TGTGCCAGCCAGACTGGAGACATTCAGTACTTC
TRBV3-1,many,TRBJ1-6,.,CASSPWGSNSPLHF,TGTGCCAGCAGCCCCTGGGGTTCAAATTCACCCCTCCACTTT
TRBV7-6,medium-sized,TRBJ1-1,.,CASRRQCTEAFF,TGTGCCAGCAGGCGACAGTGCACTGAAGCTTTCTTT
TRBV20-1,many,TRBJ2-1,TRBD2,CSAISAGASNEQFF,TGCAGTGCCATCTCAGCGGGGGCTTCCAATGAGCAGTTCTTC
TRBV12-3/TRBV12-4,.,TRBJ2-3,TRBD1,CASSFDRAITDTQYF,TGTGCCAGCAGTTTTGACAGGGCGATCACAGATACGCAGTATTTT
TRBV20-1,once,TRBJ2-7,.,CSVCGLGGSYEQYF,TGCAGTGTCTGCGGGCTGGGGGGCTCCTACGAGCAGTACTTC
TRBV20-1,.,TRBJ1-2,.,CSARDWRGDDYGYTF,TGCAGTGCTAGAGATTGGAGGGGGGATGACTATGGCTACACCTTC
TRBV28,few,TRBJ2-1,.,CASSLGSERFF,TGTGCCAGCAGTTTAGGGTCGGAGAGGTTCTTC
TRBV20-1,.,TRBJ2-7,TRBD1,CSAEGQDNSYEQYF,TGCAGTGCGGAGGGACAGGACAACTCCTACGAGCAGTACTTC